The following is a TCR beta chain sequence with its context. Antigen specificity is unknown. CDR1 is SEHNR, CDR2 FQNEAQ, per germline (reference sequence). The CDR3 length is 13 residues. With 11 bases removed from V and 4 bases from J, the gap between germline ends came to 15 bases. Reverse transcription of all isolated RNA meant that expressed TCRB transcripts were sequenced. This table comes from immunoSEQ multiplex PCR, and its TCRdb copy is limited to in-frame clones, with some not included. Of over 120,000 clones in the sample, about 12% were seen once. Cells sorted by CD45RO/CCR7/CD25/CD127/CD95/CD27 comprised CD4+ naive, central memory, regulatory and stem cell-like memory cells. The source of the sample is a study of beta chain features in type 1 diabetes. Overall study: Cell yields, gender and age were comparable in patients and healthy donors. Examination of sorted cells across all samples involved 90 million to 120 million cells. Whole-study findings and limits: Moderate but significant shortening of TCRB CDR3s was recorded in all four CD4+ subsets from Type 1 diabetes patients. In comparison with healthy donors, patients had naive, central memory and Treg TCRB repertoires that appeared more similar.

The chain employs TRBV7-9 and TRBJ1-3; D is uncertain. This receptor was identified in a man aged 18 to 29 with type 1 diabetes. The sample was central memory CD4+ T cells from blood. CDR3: CAASGLQGNTIYF. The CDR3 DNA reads TGTGCCGCCTCCGGGCTACAAGGAAACACCATATATTTT.